The 14 T cell receptor beta chains below all came from one sample that was sequenced in a study of CD8 T cells in Susac syndrome. About 0.5 to 1 ug RNA was reverse transcribed with random hexamers. Using its own MiXCR run on the immunoSEQ multiplex PCR reads, TCRdb lists one record per CDR3 protein. The data show roughly 80,000 distinct CDR3 sequences, roughly 94% seen once. Sequencing input: CD8+ T cells from PBMCs. The receptors derive from a human donor with Susac syndrome.

V is TRBV15 and J is TRBJ2-7, with D uncertain. Germline CDR1 is LNHNV and CDR2 is YYDKDF (reference sequence). V lost 2 bases to trimming and J lost 2 bases, with 7 bases between them. The CDR3 totals 13 residues. In nucleotides, the CDR3 is TGTGCCACCAGCAGACTTGGTGCCTACGAGCAGTACTTC. Its translation is CATSRLGAYEQYF.

The chain has TRBV5-6 and TRBJ1-6; D not resolved. This CDR3 is 12 amino acids long. Germline-derived CDR1 and CDR2 are SGHDT and YYEEEE. Trimming stripped 0 bases from V and 5 bases from J, with 0 bases between. The CDR3: CASSLDNSPLHF. CDR3 DNA: TGTGCCAGCAGCTTGGATAATTCACCCCTCCACTTT.

This rearrangement joins TRBV6-6 to TRBJ2-1; 9 bases line up with TRBD2. V lost 11 bases, J lost 8 bases, and 7 bases stayed unmatched. The germline V gene has CDR1 MNHNY and CDR2 SVGAGI (reference sequence). The CDR3 loop spans 12 amino acids. CDR3 residues: CASAGGPDEQFF. CDR3 DNA: TGTGCCTCGGCGGGGGGGCCGGATGAGCAGTTCTTC.

V and J are TRBV9 and TRBJ2-3; D unclear. Trimming removed 1 base at V and 0 bases at J, with 6 bases between. CDR3 length equals 14 residues. CDR1 is SGDLS and CDR2 is YYNGEE in the germline V gene. CDR3 amino acids: CASSVLKSTDTQYF. The CDR3 DNA reads as TGTGCCAGCAGCGTATTAAAGAGCACAGATACGCAGTATTTT.

The chain carries TRBV27 and TRBJ2-1, with a weak D call TRBD2 (6 bases). The CDR3 has 13 residues. CDR1 is MNHEY, CDR2 SMNVEV, per germline (reference sequence). V was trimmed by 3 bases and J by 6 bases, leaving 9 bases between them. DNA for the CDR3: TGTGCCAGCAGTTTGGGGAGGTCCAATGAGCAGTTCTTC. This sequence encodes CASSLGRSNEQFF.

CDR3 DNA: TGTGCCAGCAGCCCCCGACAGGGGAATTACGATACGCAGTATTTT. Translating gives CASSPRQGNYDTQYF. The chain recombines TRBV7-3 with TRBJ2-3; 8 bases agree with TRBD1. The CDR3 spans 15 residues. In germline, CDR1 is SGHTA, CDR2 FQGTGA. The junction had 10 bases not matched to a gene; V was cut back by 5 bases and J by 6 bases.

The gene calls are TRBV5-1 and TRBJ2-2, with 9 bases that match TRBD1. The V and J ends lost 4 bases and 6 bases, in that order; junction bases with no gene match: 7. In germline, CDR1 is SGHRS, CDR2 YFSETQ. The CDR3 has 15 amino acids. CDR3 sequence: CASSPGQGSAGELFF. CDR3 nucleotides: TGCGCCAGCAGCCCGGGACAGGGATCGGCCGGGGAGCTGTTTTTT. The full variable domain, its missing parts supplied by reference TRBV5-1 and TRBJ2-2, is KAGVTQTPRYLIKTRGQQVTLSCSPISGHRSVSWYQQTPGQGLQFLFEYFSETQRNKGNFPGRFSGRQFSNSRSEMNVSTLELGDSALYLCASSPGQGSAGELFFGEGSRLTVL.

The CDR3 region has the DNA TGTGCCAGCAGCTTAGGGGACGGCGGGGAGCTGTTTTTT. Protein sequence: CASSLGDGGELFF. The rearrangement links TRBV13 to TRBJ2-2; D is uncertain. V lost 0 bases, J lost 7 bases, and 6 bases lay in between. The CDR3 loop spans 13 amino acids. CDR1 is PRHDT and CDR2 is FYEKMQ in the germline V gene (reference sequence).

This clonotype occurred a few times. The chain has TRBV27 and TRBJ2-7, with 11 bases fitting TRBD2. V was clipped by 2 bases and J by 4 bases; unmatched bases: 1. Germline CDR1 is MNHEY and CDR2 is SMNVEV (reference sequence). This CDR3 comprises 14 residues. This chain's CDR3 is CASSLTSGGYEQYF. As DNA, the CDR3 is TGTGCCAGCAGTTTAACTAGCGGGGGATACGAGCAGTACTTC.

The chain has TRBV12-5 and TRBJ2-1; TRBD2 matches 15 bases. V was pared by 5 bases and J by 5 bases, with 22 bases of the junction left unmatched. There are 22 residues in the CDR3. Germline V gives CDR1 LGHNT, CDR2 FRNRAP. The CDR3 DNA sequence: TGTGCTAGTGGTACAGACAGGGGGCCCGGACTAGCGGGGGGGACCAACGACAATGAGCAGTTCTTC. Translation: CASGTDRGPGLAGGTNDNEQFF.

This chain links TRBV6-2 or TRBV6-3 with TRBJ2-7; D perhaps matches TRBD1 (5 bases). This CDR3 is built from 14 residues. The V gene's germline CDR1 is MNHEY and CDR2 SVGEGT. The ends were cut back, 7 bases at V and 4 bases at J, with 17 bases in the middle. The CDR3 DNA is TGTGCCAGCAACGAGGCAGGGTCCCTGTACGAGCAGTACTTC. It specifies CASNEAGSLYEQYF.

The chain has TRBV27 and TRBJ2-2; possibly TRBD1 for D (5 bases). V lost 3 bases and J 9 bases, leaving 8 bases between the germline ends. Germline V CDR1 and CDR2: MNHEY, SMNVEV (reference sequence). The CDR3 runs to 12 residues. CDR3 sequence (DNA): TGTGCCAGCAGTTTGTGGGGCCGGGAGCTGTTTTTT. It is translated as CASSLWGRELFF.

The V call is TRBV7-9, the J call TRBJ2-6, with D possibly being TRBD2 (5 bases). The CDR3 extends over 17 amino acids. The V gene lost 0 bases and the J gene lost 4 bases, with 13 bases spanning the gap. Per the germline V gene, CDR1 is SEHNR and CDR2 is FQNEAQ (reference sequence). CDR3 sequence: CASSLASSGSGANVLTF. The CDR3 DNA is TGTGCCAGCAGCTTAGCATCGTCGGGGTCCGGGGCCAACGTCCTGACTTTC.

The chain joins TRBV7-9 to TRBJ1-2; D may be TRBD1 (6 bases). CDR3 length equals 16 residues. The V and J ends lost 3 bases and 3 bases respectively, with 17 bases between them. Germline V gene data show CDR1 as SEHNR and CDR2 as FQNEAQ (reference sequence). CDR3 sequence (DNA): TGTGCCAGCAGCTTTTCAGGGGATGCCTTTCACTATGGCTACACCTTC. Protein sequence: CASSFSGDAFHYGYTF.